What follows describes a single TCR beta chain. No antigen is known for it. One junction end does not reproduce the germline sequence, and a read error may be involved. The data stem from a study of metastatic and nonmetastatic thyroid tumors. About the research overall: Repertoire comparisons spanned blood and tumor or nodule tissue from malignant and benign thyroid patients.

From germline, CDR1 is LNHDA and CDR2 SQIVND (reference sequence). This CDR3 is 13 amino acids long. Original processing methods: A distant-metastasis classifier for papillary thyroid cancer was built using CDR3 differences across clinicopathological groups. MiXCR was used by TCRdb to re-call the PCR reads. TCRdb's processing, not the authors' own work, is the source of the V and J calls. Counted here are some 39,000 clones, roughly 15% occurring once; the ten biggest clones make up about 20%. Study conclusions and caveats: TCR beta diversity was reportedly significantly higher in malignant thyroid tumors than benign nodules, in blood and tumor.

Among the patients, none had received any treatment before thyroid surgery. J is TRBJ1-2 and V is TRBV19, with D perhaps TRBD1 (6 bases). The receptor was isolated from a female donor with papillary thyroid cancer or a benign thyroid nodule (not recorded which). Some clones in this sample may be carry-over from other donors' samples. Sequenced input: blood. The CDR3 DNA sequence: TGTGCCAGTAAACTGGGGGCAGGGCTTGGCTACTCCTTC. Translated, it gives CASKLGAGLGYSF.